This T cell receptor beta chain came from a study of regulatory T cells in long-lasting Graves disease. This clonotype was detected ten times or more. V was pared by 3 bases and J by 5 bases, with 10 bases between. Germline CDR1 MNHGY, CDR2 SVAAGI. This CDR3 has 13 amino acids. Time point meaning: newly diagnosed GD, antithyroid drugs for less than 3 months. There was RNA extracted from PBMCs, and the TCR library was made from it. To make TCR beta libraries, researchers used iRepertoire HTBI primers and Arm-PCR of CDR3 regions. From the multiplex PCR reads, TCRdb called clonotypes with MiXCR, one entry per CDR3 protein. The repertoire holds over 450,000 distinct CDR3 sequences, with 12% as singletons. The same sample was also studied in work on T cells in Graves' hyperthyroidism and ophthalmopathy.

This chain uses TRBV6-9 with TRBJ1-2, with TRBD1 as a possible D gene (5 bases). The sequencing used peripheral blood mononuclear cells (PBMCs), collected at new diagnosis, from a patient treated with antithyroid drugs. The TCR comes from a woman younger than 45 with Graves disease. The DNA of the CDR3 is TGTGCCAGCAGTTACGGGACCTCTTATGGCTACACCTTC. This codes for CASSYGTSYGYTF.